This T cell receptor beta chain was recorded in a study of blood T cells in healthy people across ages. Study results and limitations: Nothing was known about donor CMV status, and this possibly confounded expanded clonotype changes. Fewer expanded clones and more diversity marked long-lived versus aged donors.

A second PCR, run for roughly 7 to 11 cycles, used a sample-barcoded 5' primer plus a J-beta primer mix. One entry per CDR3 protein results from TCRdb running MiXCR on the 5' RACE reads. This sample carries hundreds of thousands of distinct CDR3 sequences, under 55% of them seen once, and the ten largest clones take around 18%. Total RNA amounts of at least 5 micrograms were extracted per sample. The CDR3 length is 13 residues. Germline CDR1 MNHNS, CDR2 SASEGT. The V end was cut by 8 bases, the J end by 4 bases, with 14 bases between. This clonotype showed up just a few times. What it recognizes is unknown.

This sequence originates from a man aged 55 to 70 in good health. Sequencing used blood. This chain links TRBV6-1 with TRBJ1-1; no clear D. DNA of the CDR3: TGTGCCAGCGGACTGGCCTGGGTCACTGAAGCTTTCTTT. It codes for CASGLAWVTEAFF.